This TCR beta chain emerged from a study of shared clonotypes between healthy human individuals. The authors split each subset's genomic DNA evenly across several immunoSEQ plates. Among the unsorted PBMC samples, replicate PCRs used about 300 ng DNA, some 30,000 T cell genomes. Ten immunoSEQ deep assay plates were used to sequence the DNA of unsorted PBMCs. Repertoires were generated with immunoSEQ multiplex PCR, while TCRdb's copy carries only in-frame clones and drops some. Found here are around 500,000 clones, around 80% of them singletons; the top ten hold 13%. V trimming: 4 bases; J trimming: 6 bases; junction bases outside the gene matches: 12. CDR1 is MDHEN and CDR2 is SYDVKM in the germline V gene. There are 17 residues in the CDR3. The study drew all its donors from Caucasian adults living in Nashville, Tennessee.

This receptor was taken from a woman between 40 and 55 years old in good health. Some clones in this sample may be carry-over from other donors' samples. Material for sequencing was PBMCs. The chain is built from TRBV28 and TRBJ1-4; 9 bases are shared with TRBD1. The DNA for the CDR3 is TGTGCCAGCAGTTCTCCTAACGCGGGACAGGGATATGAAAAACTGTTTTTT. Amino acid sequence: CASSSPNAGQGYEKLFF. Based on the CDR3 plus reference TRBV28 and TRBJ1-4, the full variable domain is DVKVTQSSRYLVKRTGEKVFLECVQDMDHENMFWYRQDPGLGLRLIYFSYDVKMKEKGDIPEGYSVSREKKERFSLILESASTNQTSMYLCASSSPNAGQGYEKLFFGSGTQLSVL.